This note documents a single TCR beta chain sequence. This specimen includes other DNA sequences encoding the same CDR3. The protocol was immunoSEQ multiplex PCR, while the TCRdb copy is restricted to in-frame clones and leaves out a portion. The table lists under 200,000 clones, roughly 91% of them singletons. This entry belongs to a study of blood T cell repertoires in COVID-19. V was pared by 0 bases and J by 1 base, with 4 bases between. This CDR3 contains 13 residues. Germline V gives CDR1 SGHRS, CDR2 YFSETQ. The receptor comes from a man aged 45-60 years who had recovered from COVID-19. The gene calls are TRBV5-1 and TRBJ1-1, with D hard to call. The sample consisted of peripheral blood. The CDR3 nucleotides are TGCGCCAGCAGCTTGGTTCGGAACACTGAAGCTTTCTTT. Translating it yields CASSLVRNTEAFF.